Listed below are T cell receptor beta chains from one sample, sequenced in a study of breast tumors, draining lymph nodes, adjacent tissues. TCRdb independently ran MiXCR on the multiplex PCR reads; one entry per CDR3 protein. The sample shows around 130,000 distinct CDR3 sequences, 20% to 25% of them seen only once. The sample taken for sequencing was axillary lymph node tissue. Receptor source: a female donor with breast cancer. Some clones in this sample may be carry-over from other donors' samples. Both conserved end residues are part of each CDR3. Fields, in order: V gene, CDR3 length, clone size, CDR3 protein. Clone size is shown for a subset of rows, as once, few, many or a class of expanded clone.

V gene: TRBV19
CDR3 length: 15
clone size: many
CDR3 protein: CASRTSGTDSYEQYF

V gene: TRBV3-1
CDR3 length: 17
clone size: many
CDR3 protein: CASSPGTSGFSSYEQYF

V gene: TRBV29-1
CDR3 length: 11
clone size: many
CDR3 protein: CSFFRVDTQYF

V gene: TRBV11-1
CDR3 length: 16
clone size: few
CDR3 protein: CASSRGTEGNQETQYF

V gene: TRBV2
CDR3 length: 13
clone size: many
CDR3 protein: CASSEQGYYGYTF

V gene: TRBV6-6
CDR3 length: 16
clone size: many
CDR3 protein: CASSTRTSGSTDTQYF

V gene: TRBV19
CDR3 length: 13
clone size: many
CDR3 protein: CASSIGVEETQYF

V gene: TRBV20-1
CDR3 length: 14
clone size: many
CDR3 protein: CSATEAGVSYEQYF

V gene: TRBV7-2
CDR3 length: 15
clone size: many
CDR3 protein: CASSATGYSNQPQHF

V gene: TRBV3-1
CDR3 length: 15
clone size: few
CDR3 protein: CASSQRDGRLYEQYF

V gene: TRBV6-5
CDR3 length: 18
clone size: many
CDR3 protein: CASSYTSFPRASYNEQFF

V gene: TRBV20-1
CDR3 length: 15
clone size: many
CDR3 protein: CSATGLAGSYNEQFF

V gene: TRBV27
CDR3 length: 14
clone size: many
CDR3 protein: CASSSRTGRETQYF

V gene: TRBV6-5
CDR3 length: 15
clone size: many
CDR3 protein: CASSPGTRGNSPLHF

V gene: TRBV29-1
CDR3 length: 13
clone size: -
CDR3 protein: CSVAEGYNSPLHF

V gene: TRBV2
CDR3 length: 13
clone size: many
CDR3 protein: CASTPRGQLPLHF

V gene: TRBV7-6
CDR3 length: 15
clone size: many
CDR3 protein: CASSLTGILGETQYF

V gene: TRBV12-3/TRBV12-4
CDR3 length: 13
clone size: -
CDR3 protein: CASSLKAITEAFF

V gene: TRBV4-2
CDR3 length: 15
clone size: -
CDR3 protein: CASSQAGGYVNEQFF

V gene: TRBV19
CDR3 length: 14
clone size: -
CDR3 protein: CASTFGDQKETQYF

V gene: TRBV20-1
CDR3 length: 16
clone size: many
CDR3 protein: CSASSSAAGGTDTQYF

V gene: TRBV28
CDR3 length: 14
clone size: many
CDR3 protein: CASSLFSSNSPLHF

V gene: TRBV11-2
CDR3 length: 14
clone size: -
CDR3 protein: CASSSGLADYEQYF